This T cell receptor beta chain was profiled in a study of blood T cell repertoires in COVID-19. As originally analysed: By means of reference gene primer amplification, nucleated cell counts were estimated. Assay: immunoSEQ multiplex PCR; the TCRdb copy retains only in-frame clones and omits some. That table gives V, J and clone size, and the DNA gave D and trimming. The sample consists of fewer than 150,000 clones, 55% to 75% of them appearing once. Trimming shortened V by 7 bases and J by 10 bases, and 14 bases separated the two germline ends. Germline CDR1 SNHLY, CDR2 FYNNEI. The CDR3 consists of 13 residues.

The gene calls are TRBV2 and TRBJ1-6; unclear D gene. The clonotype was recovered from a human donor with acute or convalescent COVID-19. The donor label of this sample is uncertain. Sequencing input: peripheral blood. CDR3 residues: CASIRQPGSPLHF. The CDR3 DNA reads as TGTGCCAGCATCCGTCAACCGGGGTCACCCCTCCACTTT.